The rows below give T cell receptor beta chains drawn from one sample of a study of memory CD4+ T cells and cytomegalovirus serostatus. Some clones are missing from TCRdb's copy, which holds only in-frame ones; the method was immunoSEQ multiplex PCR. The sample lists 25,000 to 30,000 clones; 70% to 85% were seen once. The sequenced material came from memory CD4+ T cells from blood. The origin of the receptors is an adult in good health and CMV-seronegative. Both conserved end residues are part of each CDR3. Fields, in order: V gene, J gene, clone size, D gene, CDR3 DNA, CDR3 protein. D genes are given only for firm matches. Not all rows give a size; the values are once, few, many and, for expanded clones, a class.

TRBV4-1	TRBJ1-6	NA	NA	TGCGCCAGCAGCCCGGCGGGGATAGGCACTTCACCCCTCCACTTT	CASSPAGIGTSPLHF
TRBV9	TRBJ2-7	once	NA	TGTGCCAGCAGCGTAGGGACAACCGTCTCCTACGAGCAGTACTTC	CASSVGTTVSYEQYF
TRBV7-2	TRBJ2-5	NA	NA	TGTGCCAGCAGCTTAGTTTCAGAGACACAAGAGACCCAGTACTTC	CASSLVSETQETQYF
TRBV5-7	TRBJ2-7	few	NA	TGTGCCAGCAGCGCCAGGGTTAACTCCTCCTACGAGCAGTACTTC	CASSARVNSSYEQYF
TRBV28	TRBJ1-5	NA	NA	TGTGCCAGCACGACAGATAGCAATCAGCCCCAGCATTTT	CASTTDSNQPQHF
TRBV7-8	TRBJ1-2	NA	NA	TGTGCCAGCAGCCCGGGGGGAGGGGCGTATGGCTACACCTTC	CASSPGGGAYGYTF
TRBV28	TRBJ1-4	few	NA	TGTGCCAGCAGCAACGTAGCAGGGGCAACTAATGAAAAACTGTTTTTT	CASSNVAGATNEKLFF
TRBV14	TRBJ2-7	NA	NA	TGTGCCAGCAGCCAACCAAGGGGGTACGAGCAGTACTTC	CASSQPRGYEQYF
TRBV6-6	TRBJ2-7	NA	NA	TGTGCCAGCAGTTACTCCGCCAGGGAGAATTGGAACGAGCAGTACTTC	CASSYSARENWNEQYF
TRBV5-1	TRBJ1-2	few	NA	TGCGCCAGCAGCTTGGATGACCTATCTAACTATGGCTACACCTTC	CASSLDDLSNYGYTF
TRBV4-3	TRBJ2-5	NA	NA	TGCGCCAGCAGCTTAGTGCTGGGGCCCGGGACCCAGTACTTC	CASSLVLGPGTQYF
TRBV27	TRBJ2-2	few	NA	TGTGCCAGCAGTTCCGGGACCATCTGGGAGCTGTTTTTT	CASSSGTIWELFF
TRBV11-3	TRBJ2-5	NA	TRBD2	TGTGCCAGCAGCTTGAGGGCGGGGGTAGGAGAGACCCAGTACTTC	CASSLRAGVGETQYF
TRBV4-3	TRBJ1-5	NA	NA	TGCGCCAGCAGCCAAGATTTTGGGATTTTAGGGCCCCAGCATTTT	CASSQDFGILGPQHF
TRBV6-1	TRBJ2-5	NA	NA	TGTGCCAGCAGTGAAGCGGGTTACAGAGGAGAGACCCAGTACTTC	CASSEAGYRGETQYF
TRBV29-1	TRBJ2-7	NA	NA	TGCAGCTGTCGGAGGGAAGGGTTGGGCGAGCAGTACTTC	CSCRREGLGEQYF
TRBV11-2	TRBJ1-3	once	TRBD1	TGTGCCAGCAGCACCCAACCAGGGGGTGGAAACACCATATATTTT	CASSTQPGGGNTIYF
TRBV28	TRBJ1-2	NA	NA	TGTGCCAGCAAGGGGGGTGGCAGTGGCTATGGCTACACCTTC	CASKGGGSGYGYTF
TRBV9	TRBJ2-5	NA	NA	TGTGCCAGCAGCGTTCAGGGTGCGGGGACCCAGTACTTC	CASSVQGAGTQYF
TRBV6-5	TRBJ1-2	NA	TRBD1	TGTGCCAGCAGATACGACAGGGAGAACTATGGCTACACCTTC	CASRYDRENYGYTF
TRBV5-1	TRBJ2-3	NA	NA	TGCGCCAGCAGCTCCGGAGGCACAGATACGCAGTATTTT	CASSSGGTDTQYF
TRBV14	TRBJ2-3	NA	NA	TGTGCCAGCAGCCGAAGCGCGGCGGGTACGCAGTATTTT	CASSRSAAGTQYF
TRBV2	TRBJ2-1	NA	NA	TGTGTCAGCAGATTGGCTAGCGCGGGGTACAATGAGCAGTTCTTC	CVSRLASAGYNEQFF
TRBV5-1	TRBJ1-1	NA	NA	TGCGCCAGCAGCTTAGGGGGGCAGAACACTGAAGCTTTCTTT	CASSLGGQNTEAFF
TRBV11-3	TRBJ1-1	NA	TRBD1	TGTGCCAGCAGCTCGGGACAGGGGGGTCACACTGAAGCTTTCTTT	CASSSGQGGHTEAFF
TRBV19	TRBJ1-5	few	NA	TGTGCCAGTAGTGGTTCAGGACAACAAACCCAGCCCCAGCATTTT	CASSGSGQQTQPQHF
TRBV6-5	TRBJ2-1	NA	NA	TGTGCCAGCAGTTACTTATCGGGAAACTCCTACAATGAGCAGTTCTTC	CASSYLSGNSYNEQFF
TRBV7-8	TRBJ1-3	NA	NA	TGTGCCAGCAGACCTTATCAGAGGAGCTCTGGAAACACCATATATTTT	CASRPYQRSSGNTIYF
TRBV11-2	TRBJ1-1	NA	TRBD1	TGTGCCAGCAGGCGGGGGACAGGGGGCTTTAGGAACACTGAAGCTTTCTTT	CASRRGTGGFRNTEAFF
TRBV18	TRBJ2-3	NA	NA	TGTGCCAGCTCCCAGGGACTTACGGCCCCAGATACGCAGTATTTT	CASSQGLTAPDTQYF
TRBV28	TRBJ1-5	few	TRBD1	TGTGCCAGCAGTCACCCGACAGGGGGCAATCAGCCCCAGCATTTT	CASSHPTGGNQPQHF
TRBV10-3	TRBJ2-5	few	NA	TGTGCCATCAGTGCTAAAGGGGCCGAGACCCAGTACTTC	CAISAKGAETQYF
TRBV4-2	TRBJ1-1	NA	NA	TGTGCCAGCAGCCCAGCAGAGACGGGGAACACTGAAGCTTTCTTT	CASSPAETGNTEAFF
TRBV4-1	TRBJ1-1	NA	NA	TGCGCCAGCAGCCAAGCAGGGGTGAACACTGAAGCTTTCTTT	CASSQAGVNTEAFF
TRBV6-6	TRBJ1-2	NA	NA	TGTGCCAGCAGCCCGGGACAAAATGGCTACACCTTC	CASSPGQNGYTF
TRBV5-1	TRBJ1-3	NA	NA	TGCGCCAGCAGCTACGTGACAGGCTCTGGAAACACCATATATTTT	CASSYVTGSGNTIYF
TRBV7-2	TRBJ2-1	NA	NA	TGTGCCAGCAGCTCCCCGGTATCTGAGCAGTTCTTC	CASSSPVSEQFF
TRBV25-1	TRBJ1-2	few	NA	TGTGCCAGCAGTTCAAACCCTGGCGGCTCCTATGGCTACACCTTC	CASSSNPGGSYGYTF
TRBV18	TRBJ1-2	few	NA	TGTGCCAGCTCACCGGACCTCACCGGTGGCTACACCTTC	CASSPDLTGGYTF
TRBV28	TRBJ2-4	NA	NA	TGTGCCAGCAGTCCAAGGACTGTAGCCAAAAACATTCAGTACTTC	CASSPRTVAKNIQYF
TRBV19	TRBJ2-7	once	NA	TGTGCCAGTAGTATAGAGGCAGGATACTACGAGCAGTACTTC	CASSIEAGYYEQYF